Following are 2 T cell receptor beta chains from one sample sequenced in a study of graft-versus-host responses after intestinal transplantation. Here immunoSEQ multiplex PCR was the method, and the copy in TCRdb shows in-frame clones only, minus some. The sample yields about 120,000 clones, approximately 90% seen once. Their recognized antigens are unknown. Specimen: unstimulated CD4+ T cells sorted from spleen or lymph node cells, collected before intestinal transplant. The receptors were gathered from a human donor who received an intestinal transplant.

The gene calls are TRBV7-9 and TRBJ1-2, with D tentatively TRBD1 (6 bases). Germline-derived CDR1 and CDR2 are SEHNR and FQNEAQ (reference sequence). The CDR3 is 15 amino acids. With 5 bases removed from V and 4 bases from J, the gap between germline ends came to 17 bases. The CDR3 DNA sequence: TGTGCCAGCAGCCCCACCGGGACATTGGGCTATGGCTACACCTTC. It encodes CASSPTGTLGYGYTF. The variable domain in full, completed from reference TRBV7-9 and TRBJ1-2, reads DTGVSQNPRHKITKRGQNVTFRCDPISEHNRLYWYRQTLGQGPEFLTYFQNEAQLEKSRLLSDRFSAERPKGSFSTLEIQRTEQGDSAMYLCASSPTGTLGYGYTFGSGTRLTVV.

CDR3 loop: CAWSVSLGTGEQYF. Here the CDR3 DNA reads TGTGCCTGGAGTGTATCTCTGGGAACGGGGGAGCAGTACTTC. The rearrangement joins TRBV30 to TRBJ2-7, with D possibly matching TRBD2 (5 bases). In germline, CDR1 is GTSNPN, CDR2 SVGIG (reference sequence). V lost 0 bases and J lost 7, with 16 bases in between. There are 14 residues in the CDR3.